These 11 T cell receptor beta chains originate from one sample sequenced in a study of cytomegalovirus exposure and HLA in healthy donors. PCR involved 60 Vbeta and 13 Jbeta primers. Some clones are missing from TCRdb's copy, which holds only in-frame ones; the method was immunoSEQ multiplex PCR. The repertoire holds approximately 150,000 clones, with about 80% as singletons. The sample taken for sequencing was PBMCs. All receptors come from a woman aged 30 to 39 in good health and CMV-seropositive.

This clone was observed a handful of times. This chain uses TRBV19 with TRBJ2-1; 7 bases are a match to TRBD2. There are 15 residues in the CDR3. Looked up from germline, CDR1 is LNHDA and CDR2 is SQIVND (reference sequence). With V trimmed by 7 bases and J by 9 bases, 15 bases remained unmatched. The CDR3 protein is CASTKSGLDAGEQFF. Written as DNA, the CDR3 is TGTGCCAGTACCAAGTCAGGACTAGATGCTGGTGAGCAGTTCTTC.

This clone was counted a few times. The chain is built from TRBV7-7 and TRBJ2-5; 7 bases are shared with TRBD1. From germline, CDR1 is SSHAT and CDR2 FNYEAQ (reference sequence). The CDR3 covers 15 residues. Losses at the gene ends were 1 base for V and 0 bases for J; bases not matched to a gene: 2. The CDR3 DNA follows: TGTGCCAGCAGCTTAGACAGGGGCCACCAAGAGACCCAGTACTTC. Protein sequence: CASSLDRGHQETQYF.

The chain employs TRBV7-9 and TRBJ1-1; perhaps TRBD1 as D (5 bases). CDR1 SEHNR and CDR2 FQNEAQ come from the germline V gene (reference sequence). This CDR3 is 13 amino acids long. Trimming pared 3 bases from V and 6 bases from J, leaving 11 bases between. As DNA, the CDR3 is TGTGCCAGCAGCTTCTCGGGGGGTGCTGAAGCTTTCTTT. Residues: CASSFSGGAEAFF.

This chain links TRBV29-1 with TRBJ2-2; 8 bases fit TRBD2. Germline V gene data show CDR1 as SQVTM and CDR2 as ANQGSEA. There are 16 residues in the CDR3. Trimming cost V 6 bases and J 3 bases; bases outside gene matches: 12. CDR3 nucleotide sequence: TGCAGCGTCCAAACGTTCGGTAGCGGGGACACCGGGGAGCTGTTTTTT. Translating it yields CSVQTFGSGDTGELFF.

The chain's CDR3 is CATSRDSAQETQYF. In DNA form, the CDR3 reads TGTGCCACCAGCAGAGATAGCGCGCAAGAGACCCAGTACTTC. The V call is TRBV15, the J call TRBJ2-5; D might be TRBD2 (5 bases). Trimming left V 0 bases short and J 2 bases short, with 7 bases between. The CDR3 length is 14 residues. In germline, CDR1 is LNHNV, CDR2 YYDKDF (reference sequence).

The rearrangement links TRBV28 to TRBJ1-5; no clear D. V was clipped by 8 bases and J by 0 bases, with 20 bases between them. In germline, CDR1 is MDHEN, CDR2 SYDVKM. The CDR3 runs 17 residues. The CDR3 region is CASGTTRTGDSNQPQHF. The CDR3 DNA reads TGTGCCAGCGGTACGACCCGGACGGGAGATAGCAATCAGCCCCAGCATTTT.

This clone was counted a few times. The rearrangement links TRBV5-1 to TRBJ1-1; D gene unclear. Germline values: CDR1 SGHRS, CDR2 YFSETQ. This CDR3 region has 13 residues. V dropped 3 bases and J dropped 5 bases, with 11 bases sitting between them. CDR3 coding DNA: TGCGCCAGCAGCTATGCGGGAGAAACTGAAGCTTTCTTT. Its protein product is CASSYAGETEAFF.

The chain is built from TRBV5-6 and TRBJ1-2; 7 bases are shared with TRBD1. V was clipped by 0 bases and J by 13 bases; unmatched bases: 3. This CDR3 region has 11 residues. Germline lookup yields CDR1 SGHDT and CDR2 YYEEEE. Here the CDR3 reads CASSLETGLTF. The CDR3 bases are TGTGCCAGCAGCTTGGAGACAGGGCTCACCTTC. Filled out from reference TRBV5-6 and TRBJ1-2, the complete variable domain reads DAGVTQSPTHLIKTRGQQVTLRCSPKSGHDTVSWYQQALGQGPQFIFQYYEEEERQRGNFPDRFSGHQFPNYSSELNVNALLLGDSALYLCASSLETGLTFGSGTRLTVV.

The CDR3 DNA reads as TGCGCCAGCAGGGGATCGGGACTAGGCTACAATGAGCAGTTCTTC. Translation: CASRGSGLGYNEQFF. The V gene is TRBV10-2, the J gene TRBJ2-1, with 8 bases identical to TRBD2. The CDR3 runs to 15 residues. The ends lost 6 bases at V and 3 bases at J; junction bases unmatched: 7. Germline-derived CDR1 and CDR2 are WSHSY and SAAADI.

The chain recombines TRBV9 with TRBJ2-7, with a possible D match to TRBD2 (6 bases). This CDR3 contains 14 residues. CDR1 is SGDLS and CDR2 is YYNGEE in the germline V gene. V was cut by 4 bases and J by 2 bases, with 13 bases left in between. CDR3 in DNA: TGTGCCAGCAGCCTACGGGAGTTACCCTACGAGCAGTACTTC. Protein: CASSLRELPYEQYF. Full variable domain (remainder filled in from reference TRBV9 and TRBJ2-7): DSGVTQTPKHLITATGQRVTLRCSPRSGDLSVYWYQQSLDQGLQFLIQYYNGEERAKGNILERFSAQQFPDLHSELNLSSLELGDSALYFCASSLRELPYEQYFGPGTRLTVT.

The sample holds a few counts of this clone. CDR3 protein: CASSWTSGRIYEQYF. CDR3 bases: TGTGCCAGCAGTTGGACTAGCGGGAGAATCTACGAGCAGTACTTC. The rearrangement links TRBV6-1 to TRBJ2-7; 13 nucleotides match TRBD2. The V gene's germline CDR1 is MNHNS and CDR2 SASEGT. The V and J ends lost 5 bases and 3 bases, in that order; junction bases with no gene match: 4. The CDR3 consists of 15 residues.